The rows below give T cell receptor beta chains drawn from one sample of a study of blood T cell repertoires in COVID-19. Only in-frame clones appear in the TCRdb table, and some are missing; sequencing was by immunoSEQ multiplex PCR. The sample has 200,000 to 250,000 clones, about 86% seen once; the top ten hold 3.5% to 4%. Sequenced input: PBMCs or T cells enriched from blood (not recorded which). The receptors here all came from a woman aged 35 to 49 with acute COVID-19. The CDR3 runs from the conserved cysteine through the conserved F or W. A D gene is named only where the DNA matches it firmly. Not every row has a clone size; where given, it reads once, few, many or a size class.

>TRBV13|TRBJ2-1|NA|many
TGTGCCAGCAGCTCCCGAACAGTCAATGAGCAGTTCTTC
CASSSRTVNEQFF
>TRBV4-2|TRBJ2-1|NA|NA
TGTGCCAGCAGCCAAGAAATTCAGGGCCCCACACGAGTGCCGTTCTTC
CASSQEIQGPTRVPFF
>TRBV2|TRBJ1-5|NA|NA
TGTGCCAGCAGTGAATTAGGGGGTGGGGATCAGCCCCAGCATTTT
CASSELGGGDQPQHF
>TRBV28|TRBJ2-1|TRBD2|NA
TGTGCCAGCACTCCGGGACTAGCGGGAGCCTACTCCTACAATGAGCAGTTCTTC
CASTPGLAGAYSYNEQFF
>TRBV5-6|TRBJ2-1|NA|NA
TGTGCCAGCAGCTTGGCCGCAGGTGAGCAGTTCTTC
CASSLAAGEQFF
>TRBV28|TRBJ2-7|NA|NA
TGTGCCAGCACCTCCGGGGTCGGCGAGCAGTACTTC
CASTSGVGEQYF
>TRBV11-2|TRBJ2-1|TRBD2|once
TGTGCCAGCAGCCCAGCGGGGCAGGGTGACAATGAGCAGTTCTTC
CASSPAGQGDNEQFF
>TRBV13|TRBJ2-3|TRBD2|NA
TGTGCCAGCAGCTCGGGACTAGCGGGAGCACAGGGGGGCACAGATACGCAGTATTTT
CASSSGLAGAQGGTDTQYF
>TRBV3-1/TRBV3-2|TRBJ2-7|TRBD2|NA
TGTGCCAGCAGCCCCGGAGCGGGAGTGAATTACGAGCAGTACTTC
CASSPGAGVNYEQYF
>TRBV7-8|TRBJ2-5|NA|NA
TGTGCCAGCTTAATACAAGAGACCCAGTACTTC
CASLIQETQYF
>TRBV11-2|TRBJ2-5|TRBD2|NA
TGTGCCAGCAGCCCGAAGCTAGCGGGAAAGCAGGAGACCCAGTACTTC
CASSPKLAGKQETQYF
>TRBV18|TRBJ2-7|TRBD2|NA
TGTGCCAGCTCACCATCCCCAGGGAAAGGTAGCGGGACGAGTTACGAGCAGTACTTC
CASSPSPGKGSGTSYEQYF
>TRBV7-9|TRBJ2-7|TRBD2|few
TGTGCCAGCAGCCCAAGCCCGGCCGCGGGGGGGGAGCAGTACTTC
CASSPSPAAGGEQYF
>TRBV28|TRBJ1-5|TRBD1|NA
TGTGCCAGCAGTCCCAACCGGGACAGGGAAGGATCAAAGTCCCAGCATTTT
CASSPNRDREGSKSQHF
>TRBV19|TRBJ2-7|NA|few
TGTGCCAGCAGTCTGAAAGCGTCCTACGAGCAGTACTTC
CASSLKASYEQYF
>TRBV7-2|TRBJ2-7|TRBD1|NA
TGTGCCAGCAGCTCACATCACAGGGGGCGTCGGAACGAGCAGTACTTC
CASSSHHRGRRNEQYF
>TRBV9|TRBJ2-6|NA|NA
TGTGCCAGCAGCGCCGGGGTTTCGGACCTCTCTGGGGCCAACGTCCTGACTTTC
CASSAGVSDLSGANVLTF
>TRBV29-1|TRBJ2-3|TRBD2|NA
TGCAGCGTTAACCACAGCGGGAGAAACGCGAAGTGGACAGATACGCAGTATTTT
CSVNHSGRNAKWTDTQYF
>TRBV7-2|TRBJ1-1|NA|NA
TGTGCCAGCAGCTTAGACAGAACAGAAGCTTTCTTT
CASSLDRTEAFF
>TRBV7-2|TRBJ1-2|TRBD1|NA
TGTGCCAGCAGCAGACAGGGCTTCAACTATGGCTACACCTTC
CASSRQGFNYGYTF
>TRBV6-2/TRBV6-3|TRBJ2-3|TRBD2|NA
TGTGCCAGCAGTTACTCGACACTAGCGGGGATCAAAGGGACAGATACGCAGTATTTT
CASSYSTLAGIKGTDTQYF
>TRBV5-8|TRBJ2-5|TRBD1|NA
TGTGCCAGCAGATTCAGAGGGACAGGGGGAGAGACCCAGTACTTC
CASRFRGTGGETQYF
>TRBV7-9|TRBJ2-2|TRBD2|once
TGTGCCAGCAGCTCGCGGGAGGCCGGGGAGCTGTTTTTT
CASSSREAGELFF
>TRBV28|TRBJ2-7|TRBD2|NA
TGTGCCAGCAGTTGGTTAGCGGGCTCCTACGAGCAGTACTTC
CASSWLAGSYEQYF
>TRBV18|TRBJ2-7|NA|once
TGTGCCAGCTCACCAGGTACAGGGAACTCCTACGAGCAGTACTTC
CASSPGTGNSYEQYF
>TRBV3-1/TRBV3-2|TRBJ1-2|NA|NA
TGTGCCAGCAGCTCTAATTATGGCTACACCTTC
CASSSNYGYTF
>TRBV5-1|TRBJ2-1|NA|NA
TGCGCCAGCAGCTTGGGGCGCGTGCGGAGCTCCTACAATGAGCAGTTCTTC
CASSLGRVRSSYNEQFF
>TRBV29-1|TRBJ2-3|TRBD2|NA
TGCAGCGGTCGACTAGCGGGAGGGGGTGGCACAGATACGCAGTATTTT
CSGRLAGGGGTDTQYF
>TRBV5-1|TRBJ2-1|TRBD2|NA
TGCGCCAGCCGACTAGCGGGAGAAGTTGAGCAGTTCTTC
CASRLAGEVEQFF
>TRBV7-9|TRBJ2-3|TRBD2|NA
TGTGCCAGCAGCCTCAAGACTAGCGAGAAGGATACGCAGTATTTT
CASSLKTSEKDTQYF
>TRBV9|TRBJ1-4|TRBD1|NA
TGTGCCAGCAGCGTAGCAGGGGGGAATGAAAAACTGTTTTTT
CASSVAGGNEKLFF
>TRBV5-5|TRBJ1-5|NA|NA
TGTGCCAGCAGCTTACGACAGCCGAGCAATCAGCCCCAGCATTTT
CASSLRQPSNQPQHF
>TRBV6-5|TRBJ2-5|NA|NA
TGTGCCAGCAGTTACTCGGGGGGGCGTGGAGAGACCCAGTACTTC
CASSYSGGRGETQYF
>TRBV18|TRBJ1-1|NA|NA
TGTGCCAGCTCACCAACAGGCTTGAACACTGAAGCTTTCTTT
CASSPTGLNTEAFF
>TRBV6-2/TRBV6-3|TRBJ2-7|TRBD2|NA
TGTGCCAGCACCCCGGGGGGGCGGACCTCCTACGAGCAGTACTTC
CASTPGGRTSYEQYF
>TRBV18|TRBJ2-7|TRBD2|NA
TGTGCCAGCTCACGAATAGCGGGAGGGAGCCACGAGCAGTACTTC
CASSRIAGGSHEQYF
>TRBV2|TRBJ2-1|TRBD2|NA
TGTGCCAGCACCGACCGGACTAGCGGGAGTATTTTTTCAGCATCCTACAATGAGCAGTTCTTC
CASTDRTSGSIFSASYNEQFF
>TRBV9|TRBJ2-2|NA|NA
TGTGCCAGCAGCGGGGTGCGGGACACCGGGGAGCTGTTTTTT
CASSGVRDTGELFF
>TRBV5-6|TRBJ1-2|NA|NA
TGTGCCAGCAGCTTTATCAGGGGCAAGGGCTACACCTTC
CASSFIRGKGYTF
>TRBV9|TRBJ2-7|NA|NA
TGTGCCAGCAGCGTATCCCCCGGGACTGGGGCCTACGAGCAGTACTTC
CASSVSPGTGAYEQYF
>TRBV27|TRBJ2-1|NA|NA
TGTGCCAGCAGTTTGGGGTCCGGGATGTACAATGAGCAGTTCTTC
CASSLGSGMYNEQFF
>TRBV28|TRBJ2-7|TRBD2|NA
TGTGCCAGCAGTTTTATTAATTTGTGGAGCGGGAGTTACGAGCAGTACTTC
CASSFINLWSGSYEQYF
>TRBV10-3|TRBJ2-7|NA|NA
TGTGCCATCAGGGACGCAGGGAATCGGTACTTC
CAIRDAGNRYF
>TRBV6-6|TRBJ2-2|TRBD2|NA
TGTGCCAGCAGCCGAACTAGCGGAGAGAACACCGGGGAGCTGTTTTTT
CASSRTSGENTGELFF
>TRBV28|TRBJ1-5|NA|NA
TGTGCCAGCAGTTTATACACACGAAATCAGCCCCAGCATTTT
CASSLYTRNQPQHF
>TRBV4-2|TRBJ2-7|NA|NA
TGTGCCAGCAGCCGCCGAGCTCAGGGGCAGGCCTACGAGCAGTACTTC
CASSRRAQGQAYEQYF
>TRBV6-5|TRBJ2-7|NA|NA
TGTGCCAGCAGTCTAACCGGGACCTACGAGCAGTACTTC
CASSLTGTYEQYF
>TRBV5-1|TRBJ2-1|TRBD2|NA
TGCGCCAGCAGCGCCTGGACTAGCGGGAATTACAATGAGCAGTTCTTC
CASSAWTSGNYNEQFF
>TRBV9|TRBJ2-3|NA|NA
TGTGCCAGCAGCATCCGAGAAGATACGCAGTATTTT
CASSIREDTQYF
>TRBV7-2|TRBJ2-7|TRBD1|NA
TGTGCCAGCAGCGGGGGCGGACAGGGTATGTCCTACGAGCAGTACTTC
CASSGGGQGMSYEQYF
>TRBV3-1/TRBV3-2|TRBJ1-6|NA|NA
TGTGCCAGCACCCGAGACACCACCCAAGGCGGTTCACCCCTCCACTTT
CASTRDTTQGGSPLHF
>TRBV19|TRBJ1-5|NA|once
TGTGCCAGTAGGTCAGTCCTACGGGGGGATAGCAATCAGCCCCAGCATTTT
CASRSVLRGDSNQPQHF
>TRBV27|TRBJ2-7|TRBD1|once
TGTGCCAGCAGATATAATACCGGGACAGGGATGGGAGAGCAGTACTTC
CASRYNTGTGMGEQYF
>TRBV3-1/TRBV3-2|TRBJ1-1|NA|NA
TGTGCCAGCAGCCAAGAGGGGGCCCGGGGAAACACTGAAGCTTTCTTT
CASSQEGARGNTEAFF
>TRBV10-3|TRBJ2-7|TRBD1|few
TGTGCCATCAGTGGGTTTGTAGGGACAGGAGACTACGAGCAGTACTTC
CAISGFVGTGDYEQYF